This T cell receptor (beta chain) was captured by sequencing in a study of blood T cell repertoires in COVID-19. Clones were read by immunoSEQ multiplex PCR, and TCRdb kept only the in-frame ones, dropping some. The data contain around 99,000 clones, approximately 88% of them seen just once; the ten biggest clones take up 6.8%. The origin of this receptor is a man aged 50 or older with active or convalescent COVID-19. Sample: peripheral blood.

The CDR3 region is CASRRELQETQYF. DNA for the CDR3: TGTGCCAGCAGGAGGGAACTCCAAGAGACCCAGTACTTC. The chain uses TRBV6-5 and TRBJ2-5; a possible D gene is TRBD2 (5 bases). Germline values: CDR1 MNHEY, CDR2 SVGAGI. The V and J ends lost 6 bases and 1 base respectively, with 9 bases between them. The CDR3 runs 13 residues.